These T cell receptor beta chains were read from a single sample in a study of cytomegalovirus exposure and HLA in healthy donors. Method: immunoSEQ multiplex PCR; TCRdb's copy keeps in-frame clones and lacks some. Of 120,000 to 150,000 clones listed, around 90% were seen once; the top ten hold around 0.54%. Sequencing input: PBMCs. All receptors come from a woman between 40 and 55 years old in good health and CMV-seronegative. Each CDR3 is given with its conserved first and last residue. The order of the fields is V gene, D gene, J gene, clone size, CDR3 DNA, CDR3 protein. The D gene is left open where the match is weak. Part of the rows lack a size; the others show once, few, many or a class for expanded clones.

v_gene: TRBV7-2
d_gene: -
j_gene: TRBJ1-1
abundance: -
CDR3nt: TGTGCCAGCAGGAATCACATGAACACTGAAGCTTTCTTT
CDR3aa: CASRNHMNTEAFF

v_gene: TRBV18
d_gene: -
j_gene: TRBJ1-5
abundance: -
CDR3nt: TGTGCCAGCTCACCAATGGGCTGGTATCAGCCCCAGCATTTT
CDR3aa: CASSPMGWYQPQHF

v_gene: TRBV13
d_gene: TRBD1
j_gene: TRBJ2-7
abundance: -
CDR3nt: TGTGCCAGCAGCTTAGGACAGGGGGTAGCTTACTACGAGCAGTACTTC
CDR3aa: CASSLGQGVAYYEQYF

v_gene: TRBV5-1
d_gene: TRBD2
j_gene: TRBJ2-5
abundance: -
CDR3nt: TGCGCCAGCAGCTTGGGGGGCGGGAGCCAAGAGACCCAGTACTTC
CDR3aa: CASSLGGGSQETQYF

v_gene: TRBV5-8
d_gene: TRBD1
j_gene: TRBJ1-1
abundance: -
CDR3nt: TGTGCCAGCAGCCGGGACAGGCACTTT
CDR3aa: CASSRDRHF

v_gene: TRBV6-5
d_gene: -
j_gene: TRBJ2-2
abundance: few
CDR3nt: TGTGCCAGCAAGGACAGCGGGGAGCTGTTTTTT
CDR3aa: CASKDSGELFF

v_gene: TRBV6-1
d_gene: -
j_gene: TRBJ1-5
abundance: -
CDR3nt: TGTGCCAGCAGTGAAGCCTTTGGCGGTTATAGCAATCAGCCCCAGCATTTT
CDR3aa: CASSEAFGGYSNQPQHF

v_gene: TRBV6-5
d_gene: TRBD2
j_gene: TRBJ2-5
abundance: once
CDR3nt: TGTGCCAGCAGTTTTGGGACTAGGGGAGAGACCCAGTACTTC
CDR3aa: CASSFGTRGETQYF

v_gene: TRBV11-1
d_gene: -
j_gene: TRBJ2-3
abundance: once
CDR3nt: TGTGCCAGCAGCTTAGCCGACTACCCTTCAGGGGCAGATACGCAGTATTTT
CDR3aa: CASSLADYPSGADTQYF

v_gene: TRBV11-3
d_gene: TRBD2
j_gene: TRBJ2-1
abundance: -
CDR3nt: TGTGCCAGCAGCTTAAGTGGCCGACTAGCGGGACGGTTCTCCTACAATGAGCAGTTCTTC
CDR3aa: CASSLSGRLAGRFSYNEQFF

v_gene: TRBV9
d_gene: TRBD2
j_gene: TRBJ2-3
abundance: -
CDR3nt: TGTGCCAGCAGCGTTCCGACTAGCGGGAGTGCAGATACGCAGTATTTT
CDR3aa: CASSVPTSGSADTQYF

v_gene: TRBV7-6
d_gene: TRBD1
j_gene: TRBJ1-5
abundance: -
CDR3nt: TGTGCCAGCAGCCTTACAGGGGGTTCGGGTCAGCCCCAGCATTTT
CDR3aa: CASSLTGGSGQPQHF

v_gene: TRBV10-1
d_gene: -
j_gene: TRBJ2-5
abundance: -
CDR3nt: TGCGCCAGCACCAAACAGGGAATAGAGACCCAGTACTTC
CDR3aa: CASTKQGIETQYF

v_gene: TRBV19
d_gene: TRBD2
j_gene: TRBJ2-7
abundance: -
CDR3nt: TGTGCCAGTAGTATGGGGGGGGCCTACGAGCAGTACTTC
CDR3aa: CASSMGGAYEQYF

v_gene: TRBV5-4
d_gene: -
j_gene: TRBJ2-5
abundance: -
CDR3nt: TGTGCCAGCAGCGTGGACCACGGGGAGACCCAGTACTTC
CDR3aa: CASSVDHGETQYF

v_gene: TRBV29-1
d_gene: -
j_gene: TRBJ2-1
abundance: -
CDR3nt: TGCAGCGTTGAAGTGGACAGCTACAATGAGCAGTTCTTC
CDR3aa: CSVEVDSYNEQFF

v_gene: TRBV7-9
d_gene: -
j_gene: TRBJ1-1
abundance: -
CDR3nt: TGTGCCAGCAGCCCCGTTGTTGGGAGCACTGAAGCTTTCTTT
CDR3aa: CASSPVVGSTEAFF

v_gene: TRBV2
d_gene: -
j_gene: TRBJ2-3
abundance: -
CDR3nt: TGTGCCAGCAGAAATATAGCGGATACGCAGTATTTT
CDR3aa: CASRNIADTQYF

v_gene: TRBV7-2
d_gene: -
j_gene: TRBJ1-2
abundance: -
CDR3nt: TGTGCCAGCAGCCTCTCGACAGATCATGGCTACACCTTC
CDR3aa: CASSLSTDHGYTF